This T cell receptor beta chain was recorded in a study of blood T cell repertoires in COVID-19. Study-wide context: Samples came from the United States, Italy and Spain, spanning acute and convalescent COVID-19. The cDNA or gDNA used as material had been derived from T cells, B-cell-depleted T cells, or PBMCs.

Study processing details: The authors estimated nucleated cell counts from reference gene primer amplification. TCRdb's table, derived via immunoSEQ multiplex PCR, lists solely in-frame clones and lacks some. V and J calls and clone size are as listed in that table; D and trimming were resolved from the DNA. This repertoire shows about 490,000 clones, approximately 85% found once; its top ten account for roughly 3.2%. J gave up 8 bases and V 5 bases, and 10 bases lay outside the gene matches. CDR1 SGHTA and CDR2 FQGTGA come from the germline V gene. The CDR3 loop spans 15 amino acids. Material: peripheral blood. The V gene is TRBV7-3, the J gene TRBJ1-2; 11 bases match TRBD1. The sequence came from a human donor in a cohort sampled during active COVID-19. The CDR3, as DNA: TGTGCCAGCAGCCTAGAAGGACAGGGGGCTGGAGGCTACACCTTC. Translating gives CASSLEGQGAGGYTF.